This TCR beta chain comes out of a study of T cells in Graves' hyperthyroidism and ophthalmopathy. The investigators amplified TCR beta CDR3 regions from RNA transcripts. HTBI primers were employed in a first-round RT-PCR of the TCR CDR3. TCRdb re-called the multiplex PCR reads through MiXCR, storing one row per CDR3 protein. The data contain about 710,000 distinct CDR3 sequences, about 16% of them singletons. This clonotype came up many times. The CDR3 contains 12 residues. Germline V gene sequence: CDR1 MDHEN, CDR2 SYDVKM. V lost 2 bases and J 5 bases, leaving 7 bases between the germline ends. Not enrolled were patients with uncontrolled infection, other autoimmune disease, pregnancy or lactation.

This clonotype was sampled from a man aged 18-30 years with Graves' hyperthyroidism. The sample taken for sequencing was blood. The chain combines TRBV28 with TRBJ2-7; D is uncertain. In DNA form, the CDR3 reads TGTGCCAGCAGTTTAAATCAGGACGAGCAGTACTTC. This encodes CASSLNQDEQYF.